This T cell receptor (beta chain) was profiled in a study of vaccination effects on CD4 cells after COVID-19 (dated by TCRdb to the early 2020s). Study-level background: Participants received two doses of either the BNT162b2 or the mRNA-1273 mRNA SARS-CoV-2 vaccine. SARS-CoV-2 spike-specific CD4+ TCR repertoires from before and after mRNA vaccination were compared in COVID-19 convalescent patients and in infection-naive vaccine recipients. The full study included around nine COVID-19 convalescent patients and a handful of SARS-CoV-2-naive healthy vaccine recipients. Cultures from other donors in the study were sequenced with the Oncomine TCR Beta short-read assay on an Illumina iSeq 100.

The CDR3 has 16 amino acids, counting the end cysteine and phenylalanine. Left in the record is the CDR3 DNA by itself, 48 bases read in frame from the first base. V is cut by 4 bases and J by 4 bases, and the space between the germline ends is 18 bases. Per the germline V gene, SGHTS is the CDR1 and YDEGEE is the CDR2. The paper's findings and limits, for the study overall: Clones induced by infection and clones induced by vaccination both contracted markedly at late timepoints after vaccination, which fits with T cell responses waning over time. Limitations of the study were the small number of convalescent patients and the absence of early post-infection timepoints. Among healthy vaccine recipients, nearly all vaccine-induced clones were SARS-CoV-2 mono-reactive, and just 1 of 255 was cross-reactive with common cold coronaviruses.

Regarding this clone: It has no known antigen specificity. No base quality values were provided; no much bigger clone lies one nucleotide off.

In the ViraFEST assay, PBMC were stimulated with viral peptide pools, and TCR sequencing was then used to find antigen-specific CD4+ T cell clonotypes based on their expansion. After roughly 11 days of culture, CD4+ T cells were isolated with the EasySep CD4+ T cell isolation kit. None of the healthy vaccine recipients had a prior SARS-CoV-2 infection, which was confirmed by nucleocapsid antibody tests that came back negative both before and after vaccination. Each well held around 2 million PBMC cultured in IMDM containing roughly 5% human AB serum, around 10 IU/ml IL-2 and gentamicin, along with around 9.4 ug/ml peptides. On days 3 and 7, half of the culture medium was replaced with fresh IL-2-containing medium. Unless otherwise noted, each peptide stimulation condition was cultured in triplicate wells. PBMC were separated from whole blood using Ficoll-Paque Plus gradient centrifugation and were then either cryopreserved at -140C or used fresh. The spike proteins of SARS-CoV-2 and of the common cold coronaviruses HCoV-NL63, HCoV-OC43 and HCoV-229E were spanned by overlapping peptide pools. The QIAamp micro DNA kit was used to extract genomic DNA from the cultured CD4+ T cells.

Library method: the immunoSEQ multiplex PCR assay. DNA from the CD4+ T cells that had been cultured and isolated underwent TCR beta CDR3 sequencing. The authors processed their data as follows. Non-productive TCR sequences were removed, reads were trimmed to the CDR3 region, and CDR3s of at least 7 amino acids were retained. The MANAFEST web app was used to identify antigen-specific clonotypes by comparing expansion in peptide wells with expansion in reference cultures. Positive clones required FDR<0.05 expansion versus reference and all other wells, odds ratio above 5, and frequency above 0.1% in two replicate wells. Clonotypes significantly expanded in SARS-CoV-2 spike wells and in at least one common cold coronavirus spike condition were defined as cross-reactive. Using the stringdist R package, CDR3 similarity was measured by Levenshtein distance, and unrooted trees were constructed with ape in R 3.6.1. Drawn from immuneACCESS, this table holds only the in-frame rearrangements with V and J called that TCRdb kept. Clones are partly lost; checked studies trace under half to an unresolved V gene and leave the rest unexplained. That table gives V, J and clone size, and the DNA gave D and trimming. The sample table shows around 31,000 clones, and roughly 62% are seen once. Around 27% of the sample is held by the ten biggest clonotypes.

Sample: CD4+ T cells from PBMCs cultured with HCoV-229E spike peptides, taken before COVID-19 vaccination. Explained via the paper, the cell subset or site label denotes: HCoV-229E spike overlapping peptide pool stimulation. The rearrangement joined TRBV5-8 to TRBJ1-5, with TRBD1 as a weak D call on 6 bases. The origin of this receptor is a human donor who received a COVID-19 vaccine. The nucleotide sequence is given as TGTGCCAGCAGCCGCACGACAGGCTTAGGGAATCAGCCCCAGCATTTT. Protein translation: CASSRTTGLGNQPQHF. The full variable domain, completed from the reference TRBV5-8 and TRBJ1-5 proteins outside the CDR3, reads EAGVTQSPTHLIKTRGQQATLRCSPISGHTSVYWYQQALGLGLQFLLWYDEGEERNRGNFPPRFSGRQFPNYSSELNVNALELEDSALYLCASSRTTGLGNQPQHFGDGTRLSIL.